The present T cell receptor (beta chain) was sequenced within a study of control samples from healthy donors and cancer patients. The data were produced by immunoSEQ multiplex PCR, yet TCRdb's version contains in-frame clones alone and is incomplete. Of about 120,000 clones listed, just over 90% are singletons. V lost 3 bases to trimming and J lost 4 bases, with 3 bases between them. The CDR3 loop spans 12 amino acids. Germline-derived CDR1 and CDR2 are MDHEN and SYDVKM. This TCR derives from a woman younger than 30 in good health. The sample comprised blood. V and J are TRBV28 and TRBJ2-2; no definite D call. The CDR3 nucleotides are TGTGCCAGCAGTTTCGCCACCGGGGAGCTGTTTTTT. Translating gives CASSFATGELFF.